The 26 T cell receptor beta chains below were found in one sample sequenced in a study of patients and donors after allogeneic stem cell transplantation. TCRdb re-derived calls from the RT-PCR reads in MiXCR, one entry per CDR3 protein. This sample has tens of thousands of distinct CDR3 sequences; approximately 49% occur once, and the top ten carry approximately 60%. Sequences were obtained from blood, either unsorted or a sorted T cell fraction (not recorded which). These receptors were obtained from a human donor who was either an allogeneic HSCT recipient or a stem cell or donor lymphocyte infusion donor (not recorded which). It is not recorded whose cells these are; they may come from a transplant donor.

The chain is built from TRBV29-1 and TRBJ1-5; a possible D gene is TRBD1 (5 bases). Germline values: CDR1 SQVTM, CDR2 ANQGSEA. Trimming pared 5 bases from V and 3 bases from J, leaving 11 bases between. The CDR3 contains 13 residues. CDR3: CSVSGQINQPQHF. The CDR3 nucleotides are TGCAGCGTTTCAGGGCAAATCAATCAGCCCCAGCATTTT.

This chain connects TRBV12-3 or TRBV12-4 to TRBJ1-3; D unresolved. V dropped 1 base and J dropped 0 bases, with 10 bases sitting between them. This CDR3 is built from 16 residues. The CDR3: CASSLVFSSSGNTIYF. In DNA form, the CDR3 reads TGTGCCAGCAGTTTAGTTTTCAGCAGCTCTGGAAACACCATATATTTT.

The chain links TRBV20-1 to TRBJ1-4; D is possibly TRBD1 (5 bases). Trimming pared 6 bases from V and 8 bases from J, leaving 16 bases between. The CDR3 is made up of 13 amino acids. Germline V gives CDR1 DFQATT, CDR2 SNEGSKA (reference sequence). CDR3: CSARDGGSEKLFF. CDR3 coding DNA: TGCAGTGCCCGGGACGGGGGATCGGAAAAACTGTTTTTT.

V gene TRBV11-2 combines with J gene TRBJ2-1; D is undetermined. This CDR3 has 13 residues. V was clipped by 2 bases and J by 7 bases, with 9 bases between them. Germline lookup yields CDR1 SGHAT and CDR2 FQNNGV. The CDR3 reads CASSLFRVNEQFF. Here the CDR3 DNA reads TGTGCCAGCAGCTTATTTCGTGTTAATGAGCAGTTCTTC.

The rearrangement uses TRBV7-8 and TRBJ1-1, with TRBD1 matching 7 bases. The CDR3 runs 16 residues. Germline V lookup: CDR1 SGHVS, CDR2 FQNEAQ. V gave up 2 bases and J gave up 4 bases; unmatched junction bases: 10. This chain's CDR3 is CASSLRFPGGSTEAFF. The CDR3, as DNA: TGTGCCAGCAGCTTAAGGTTTCCAGGGGGAAGCACTGAAGCTTTCTTT.

This clonotype was observed a few times. This chain connects TRBV7-9 to TRBJ1-4; D gene ambiguous. Deletions cut 2 bases from V and 5 bases from J, with 6 bases between. CDR3 length: 13 residues. Per germline, CDR1 SEHNR and CDR2 FQNEAQ (reference sequence). As DNA, the CDR3 is TGTGCCAGCAGCTTAAGCCCAAATGAAAAACTGTTTTTT. Translating gives CASSLSPNEKLFF.

This chain links TRBV20-1 with TRBJ1-3; D unclear. The CDR3 contains 15 residues. V lost 1 base and J lost 1, with 11 bases in between. Per germline, CDR1 DFQATT and CDR2 SNEGSKA (reference sequence). The CDR3 loop reads CSARGVGISGNTIYF. In DNA form, the CDR3 reads TGCAGTGCTAGAGGGGTAGGCATTTCTGGAAACACCATATATTTT.

This clonotype was found a few times. This chain links TRBV12-3 or TRBV12-4 with TRBJ1-3; TRBD1 aligns across 7 bases. V dropped 5 bases and J dropped 3; count of bases not matched to a gene: 7. This CDR3 region has 15 residues. This CDR3 is CASSRTGVVGNTIYF. The CDR3 DNA follows: TGTGCCAGCAGTCGGACAGGCGTAGTTGGAAACACCATATATTTT.

The chain links TRBV19 to TRBJ1-2; D possibly corresponds to TRBD1 (6 bases). The CDR3 is 14 amino acids. Germline CDR1 is LNHDA and CDR2 is SQIVND (reference sequence). Trimming removed 4 bases at V and 4 bases at J, with 13 bases between. The CDR3 DNA reads as TGTGCCAGTAGTACCTTGGACAGACTCTATGGCTACACCTTC. Residues: CASSTLDRLYGYTF.

DNA of the CDR3: TGTGCCAGCAGTTGGAGGACAGGGGGTAATTCACCCCTCCACTTT. This sequence encodes CASSWRTGGNSPLHF. This chain joins TRBV6-5 and TRBJ1-6; 10 positions match TRBD1. Germline lookup yields CDR1 MNHEY and CDR2 SVGAGI. The junction had 3 bases not matched to a gene; V was cut back by 4 bases and J by 6 bases. This CDR3 is built from 15 residues.

This clonotype showed up just a few times. This chain uses TRBV12-3 or TRBV12-4 with TRBJ1-1, with D uncertain. V was trimmed by 4 bases and J by 6 bases, leaving 9 bases between them. This CDR3 contains 12 residues. The CDR3 DNA reads as TGTGCCAGCAGTTCGATGGCGGCTGAAGCTTTCTTT. It translates to CASSSMAAEAFF.

This clonotype has a handful of counts. CDR3 protein: CASGWGQFNSPLHF. In DNA form, the CDR3 reads TGTGCCAGCGGCTGGGGACAGTTTAATTCACCCCTCCACTTT. This chain joins TRBV2 and TRBJ1-6, with 7 bases matching TRBD1. Germline trimming cut 8 bases from V and 6 bases from J; bases unmatched to any gene: 7. Germline V gene sequence: CDR1 SNHLY, CDR2 FYNNEI. The CDR3 spans 14 residues.

The table lists this clonotype with a few counts. The chain combines TRBV27 with TRBJ1-4, with 8 bases fitting TRBD1. CDR1 and CDR2 from the germline V gene are MNHEY and SMNVEV (reference sequence). The CDR3 consists of 17 residues. The V segment lost 5 bases and the J segment 0 bases; nucleotides outside the gene matches: 8. CDR3 loop: CASSLTGEEATNEKLFF. CDR3 coding DNA: TGTGCCAGCAGTCTGACAGGGGAAGAGGCAACTAATGAAAAACTGTTTTTT.

This chain uses TRBV28 with TRBJ1-5; D not certain. CDR3 length: 13 residues. Germline values: CDR1 MDHEN, CDR2 SYDVKM. V was trimmed by 5 bases and J by 0 bases, leaving 5 bases between them. The CDR3 reads CASSQNSNQPQHF. CDR3 DNA: TGTGCCAGCAGTCAAAATAGCAATCAGCCCCAGCATTTT.

The chain employs TRBV29-1 and TRBJ2-3; tentatively, D is TRBD2 (6 bases). The ends were cut back, 6 bases at V and 1 base at J, with 20 bases in the middle. This CDR3 contains 16 residues. Germline-derived CDR1 and CDR2 are SQVTM and ANQGSEA. As DNA, the CDR3 is TGCAGCGTGCGGGGACTTGCCAAAGTAGGCACAGATACGCAGTATTTT. As protein: CSVRGLAKVGTDTQYF.

The chain is built from TRBV5-6 and TRBJ2-2, with TRBD2 as a possible D gene (5 bases). Germline V gene sequence: CDR1 SGHDT, CDR2 YYEEEE. Between the trimmed V and J ends, which lost 4 bases and 8 bases, there was a span of 9 bases. The CDR3 spans 12 residues. The CDR3 is CASSKTGGELFF. In DNA, the CDR3 is TGTGCCAGCAGCAAGACGGGAGGGGAGCTGTTTTTT.

In this sample, this clonotype turned up a few times. V usage is TRBV7-2 and J usage is TRBJ1-1, with TRBD1 matching over 7 bases. This CDR3 is built from 15 residues. CDR1 is SGHTA, CDR2 FQGNSA, per germline. V lost 3 bases and J lost 0; bases outside the gene matches: 4. The chain's CDR3 is CASSLLDRLNTEAFF. As DNA, the CDR3 is TGTGCCAGCAGCTTGCTGGACAGGCTGAACACTGAAGCTTTCTTT.

The chain employs TRBV28 and TRBJ1-3, with a tentative D call TRBD1 (6 bases). The CDR3 runs 15 residues. Trimming took off 5 bases at V and 0 bases at J, with 11 bases between the two ends. Germline values: CDR1 MDHEN, CDR2 SYDVKM. CDR3 coding DNA: TGTGCCAGCAGTCCGACAGGTTTCTCTGGAAACACCATATATTTT. It is translated as CASSPTGFSGNTIYF.

This chain uses TRBV28 with TRBJ1-5; a possible D gene is TRBD1 (6 bases). Germline CDR1 and CDR2: MDHEN and SYDVKM. V dropped 7 bases and J dropped 6 bases, with 22 bases sitting between them. CDR3 size: 16 residues. CDR3 sequence reads: CASIPGEGRGGQPQHF. The DNA for the CDR3 is TGTGCCAGCATCCCAGGGGAGGGTAGGGGCGGTCAGCCCCAGCATTTT.

V usage is TRBV19 and J usage is TRBJ1-4; D possibly corresponds to TRBD1 (6 bases). Trimming took off 2 bases at V and 0 bases at J, with 13 bases between the two ends. This CDR3 region has 17 residues. Looked up from germline, CDR1 is LNHDA and CDR2 is SQIVND (reference sequence). The CDR3 region is CASSIWYRAATNEKLFF. The CDR3 DNA reads as TGTGCCAGTAGTATATGGTACAGGGCCGCAACTAATGAAAAACTGTTTTTT.

This clonotype was observed a handful of times. This chain joins TRBV6-5 and TRBJ1-6, with TRBD1 identical over 9 bases. Germline V gene lookup returns CDR1 MNHEY and CDR2 SVGAGI. This CDR3 is 15 amino acids long. V lost 6 bases to trimming and J lost 10 bases; unmatched junction nucleotides: 10. The CDR3 DNA follows: TGTGCCAGCAGACCGGGACAGGGATTTAGATCACCCCTCCACTTT. Translating gives CASRPGQGFRSPLHF.

This clonotype was seen only a few times. The V and J genes are TRBV7-2 and TRBJ1-6; tentatively, D is TRBD1 (6 bases). Germline V gene sequence: CDR1 SGHTA, CDR2 FQGNSA. The CDR3 spans 18 residues. Trimming shortened V by 4 bases and J by 4 bases, and 20 bases separated the two germline ends. CDR3 coding DNA: TGTGCCAGCAGCTCAGCGTTCAGGGGACACGTTTATAATTCACCCCTCCACTTT. Its translation: CASSSAFRGHVYNSPLHF.

The chain carries TRBV3-1 and TRBJ1-1, with D perhaps TRBD1 (5 bases). This CDR3 is built from 14 residues. Per germline, CDR1 LGHDT and CDR2 YNNKEL (reference sequence). V was clipped by 4 bases and J by 4 bases, with 13 bases between them. The CDR3 DNA reads TGTGCCAGCAGCCGAAGGGAGGGGACCACTGAAGCTTTCTTT. Protein: CASSRREGTTEAFF.

This clonotype was seen more than once but under ten times. The chain recombines TRBV10-3 with TRBJ1-5, with D unresolved. Per germline, CDR1 ENHRY and CDR2 SYGVKD. Trimming cost V 9 bases and J 1 base, with 10 bases left between them. The CDR3 spans 13 residues. The CDR3 DNA sequence: TGTGCCATATCTCCTTACAGCAATCAGCCCCAGCATTTT. Amino acids: CAISPYSNQPQHF.

This clonotype turned up a few times. This rearrangement joins TRBV19 to TRBJ1-6; D gene unclear. V was pared by 3 bases and J by 10 bases, with 16 bases between. This CDR3 contains 15 residues. CDR1 is LNHDA, CDR2 SQIVND, per germline (reference sequence). The CDR3 DNA follows: TGTGCCAGTAGTATGGATCGAAGGGCCGAGTCACCCCTCCACTTT. Translating it yields CASSMDRRAESPLHF.

Here the CDR3 reads CASMRNTEAFF. Written as DNA, the CDR3 is TGTGCCAGCATGAGGAACACTGAAGCTTTCTTT. The chain employs TRBV12-3 or TRBV12-4 and TRBJ1-1; no clear D gene. This CDR3 has 11 amino acids. V dropped 7 bases and J dropped 1 base, with 4 bases sitting between them.